This record covers a single T cell receptor (beta chain). Its antigen is unknown. No base quality values were provided; no much bigger clone lies one nucleotide off. The CDR3 regions of human TCRbeta chains were subjected to immunosequencing. The published analysis was carried out like this. TCRs in the repertoires were matched against a reference library of SARS-CoV-2-specific TCRs that had been generated with the MIRA antigen-specificity platform. Breadth was defined as the fraction of unique TCRs that were SARS-CoV-2-associated, and depth was defined as the fraction of total T cells that were SARS-CoV-2-associated. Using the MIRA data, each spike-specific TCR was assigned both to the spike region to which the TCR was reactive and to a CD4 or CD8 class. Log10-transformed breadth and depth values were compared by one-way ANOVA with Sidak's multiple comparisons tests. TCRdb mirrors the immuneACCESS table, restricted to in-frame sequences. Some clones are absent from its copies; in checked studies, under half trace to an unresolved V gene, and the reason for the others is unknown. V, J and clone size were drawn from that table, and D and trimming were deduced from the DNA. The sample includes 110,000 to 150,000 clones, with approximately 90% observed a single time. Under 2% of the sample belongs to the ten largest clones.

CDR3 length: 14 amino acids, cysteine to phenylalanine. Only CDR3 DNA remains: 42 bases, in frame from the first base. The junction carries 14 bases between V and J, which are trimmed by 2 bases and 4 bases respectively. CDR1 and CDR2 were assigned from the germline V gene (reference sequence) as GTSNPN and SVGIG. The sample originates from a study of T cell responses to AZD1222 COVID-19 vaccine (dated by TCRdb to about 2021). For the study in its entirety: AZD1222 recipients given second doses at about 4 weeks or at about 12 weeks were pooled, since spike-specific TCR depth and breadth were not found to differ between the two schedules. A total of 233 trial participants underwent TCR sequencing, of whom 207 received two doses of AZD1222 and some 26 received two doses of the MenACWY control vaccine. Enrollment into the trials was organized by age into subgroups of 18-55, 56-69 and 70-plus years, and those subgroups contained approximately 160, 26 and 62 TCR-sequenced participants, respectively.

General findings and caveats noted by the study authors: Vaccine-associated CD4 TCRs spanned the whole spike protein, with dominant responses in regions 160-218 and 743-854. Participants were mostly white British and included more females than males, and it was suggested by the authors that clonal diversity may have been underestimated. Conclusions about previously exposed vaccinees were limited because only six AZD1222 recipients were SARS-CoV-2 seropositive at baseline. No day 14 peak-response samples were available, so repertoires were characterized only after the peak T cell response. The 56-69-year group was small, and its depth increase did not reach significance, likely because of low power. Reportedly, close to half of the unique spike-specific TCRs recognized epitopes lying outside the regions that are mutated in the B.1.351 and B.1.1.7 variants. After two AZD1222 doses, spike-specific TCR breadth and depth were significantly higher than at day 0 and than in MenACWY recipients.

The time point label, as the study defines it: baseline before first vaccination. The vaccinee samples were drawn from two UK trials, COV001 and COV002, one of which was a single-blind randomized controlled phase 2/3 trial testing AZD1222 (ChAdOx1 nCoV-19) in healthy adults. Trial participant PBMC samples were collected at day 0 and day 28 after the second dose for TCRbeta chain sequencing. The receptor was derived from an adult in good health. Sequences were derived from peripheral blood, sampled on day 0 of AZD1222 vaccination. Recombination linked TRBV30 to TRBJ1-1; matching of 6 bases hints at TRBD1 as the D gene. The CDR3 amino acid sequence is: CAWSMWGQGTEAFF. At the DNA level, the sequence is TGTGCCTGGAGTATGTGGGGGCAGGGCACTGAAGCTTTCTTT. The full variable domain, with segments outside the CDR3 supplied by the reference TRBV30 and TRBJ1-1 proteins, appears as SQTIHQWPATLVQPVGSPLSLECTVEGTSNPNLYWYRQAAGRGLQLLFYSVGIGQISSEVPQNLSASRPQDRQFILSSKKLLLSDSGFYLCAWSMWGQGTEAFFGQGTRLTVV.